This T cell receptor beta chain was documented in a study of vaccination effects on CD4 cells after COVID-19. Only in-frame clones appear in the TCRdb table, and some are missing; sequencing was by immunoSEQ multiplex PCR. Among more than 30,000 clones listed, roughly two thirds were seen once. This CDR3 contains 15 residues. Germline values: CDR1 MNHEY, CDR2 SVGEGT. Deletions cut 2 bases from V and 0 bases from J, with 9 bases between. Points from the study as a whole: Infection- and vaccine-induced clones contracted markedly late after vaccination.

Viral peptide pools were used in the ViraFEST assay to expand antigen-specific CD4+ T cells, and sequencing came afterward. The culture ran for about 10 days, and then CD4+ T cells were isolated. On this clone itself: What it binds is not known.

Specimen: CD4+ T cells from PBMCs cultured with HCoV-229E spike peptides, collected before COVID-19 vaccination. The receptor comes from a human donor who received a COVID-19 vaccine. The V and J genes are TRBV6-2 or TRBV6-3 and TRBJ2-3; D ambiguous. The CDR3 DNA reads TGTGCCAGCAGTTACGCAGGATTTAGCACAGATACGCAGTATTTT. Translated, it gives CASSYAGFSTDTQYF.